This TCR beta chain was recorded in a study of identical twins. Study findings and constraints: Analyses of zero insertions could be partly confounded by invariant MAIT and iNKT cells.

This clonotype was seen many times. Antigen unknown. TCRdb reprocessed the 5' RACE reads with MiXCR, giving one entry per CDR3 protein. The table shows about 900,000 distinct CDR3 sequences, with 9% to 15% occurring only once. V gave up 6 bases and J gave up 4 bases, with 16 bases separating them. This CDR3 contains 15 residues. These same records also appear under a second study, on yellow fever vaccine responses in identical twins.

The chain joins TRBV12-3 or TRBV12-4 to TRBJ1-3, with no clear D. Sequences were obtained from PBMCs. This clonotype was sampled from a woman aged 18-30 years in good health. This CDR3 reads CASSPSTETGNTIYF. As DNA, the CDR3 is TGTGCCAGCAGCCCCAGTACGGAGACAGGAAACACCATATATTTT.